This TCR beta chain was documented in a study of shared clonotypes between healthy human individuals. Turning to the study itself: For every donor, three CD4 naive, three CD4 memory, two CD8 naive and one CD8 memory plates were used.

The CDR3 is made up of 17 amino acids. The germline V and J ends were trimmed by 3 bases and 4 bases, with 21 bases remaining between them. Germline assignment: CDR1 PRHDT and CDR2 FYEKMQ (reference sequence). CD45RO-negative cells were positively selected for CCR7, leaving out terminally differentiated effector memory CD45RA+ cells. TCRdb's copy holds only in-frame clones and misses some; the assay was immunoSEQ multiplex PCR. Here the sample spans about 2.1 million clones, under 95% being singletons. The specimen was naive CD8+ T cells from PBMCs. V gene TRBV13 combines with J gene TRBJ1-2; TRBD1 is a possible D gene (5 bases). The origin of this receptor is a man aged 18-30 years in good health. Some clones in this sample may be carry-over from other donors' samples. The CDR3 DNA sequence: TGTGCCAGCAGCTTGAATATGGACACCGTCTATAGCTATGGCTACACCTTC. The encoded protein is CASSLNMDTVYSYGYTF.